This T cell receptor (beta chain) was identified during a study of response to subunit inactivated influenza vaccine. On this clonotype itself: Its antigen is unknown.

TCRdb reprocessed the RT-PCR reads with MiXCR, giving one entry per CDR3 protein. This table holds about 570,000 distinct CDR3 sequences, 11% found once. This CDR3 region has 15 residues. The V gene lost 4 bases and the J gene lost 4 bases, with 14 bases spanning the gap. In germline, CDR1 is DFQATT, CDR2 SNEGSKA (reference sequence). General study points: Authors suggested each seasonal influenza vaccination recruits few new T cells.

These sequences were also reported in another study, on T cells expressing NK-cell markers. From that second work: With UMIs, 5'RACE template switching was used to make TCR beta cDNA. Each TCR beta repertoire originated in sorted T cells that were CD3+CD56+NKG2C+, CD3+CD56+NKG2C- or CD3+CD56-NKG2C+. Out of eight donors sequenced, seven tested HCMV-seropositive and the remaining one seronegative.

The V call is TRBV20-1, the J call TRBJ1-6; perhaps TRBD1 as D (6 bases). Sequencing was performed on PBMCs from blood, taken on the day of vaccination. The TCR sequence derives from a man between 45 and 60 years old who received an inactivated influenza vaccine. The CDR3 protein is CSANDRQGYNSPLHF. The CDR3 nucleotides are TGCAGTGCTAACGACCGGCAGGGGTATAATTCACCCCTCCACTTT.